The next 29 T cell receptor beta chains were all read from a single sample in a study of Ad26.COV2.S vaccination and SARS-CoV-2 variants. The table came from immunoSEQ multiplex PCR; TCRdb's copy has only in-frame clones and leaves some out. The sample carries about 440,000 clones, roughly nine tenths recorded once. Treatment of the sample: some 20 received Ad26.COV2.S at low or high dose, single or two shots; about five received placebo; per-sample allocation not given. Sampling happened 63 days after the first vaccine or placebo injection. The sample here was peripheral blood, taken in a trial of Ad26.COV2.S vaccine versus placebo. The receptors were sampled from a person aged 18-65 years who received the Ad26.COV2.S COVID-19 vaccine or a placebo.

The chain is built from TRBV10-3 and TRBJ2-1; the D is unclear. CDR1 and CDR2 (germline): ENHRY, SYGVKD. The V and J ends lost 4 bases and 0 bases respectively, with 13 bases between them. CDR3 length equals 16 residues. The CDR3 sequence: CAISADHRGSYNEQFF. The CDR3 DNA is TGTGCCATCAGTGCGGACCACCGAGGCTCCTACAATGAGCAGTTCTTC.

The rearrangement links TRBV4-2 to TRBJ2-7, with TRBD2 matching over 14 bases. From germline, CDR1 is LGHNA and CDR2 YNFKEQ. The CDR3 length is 19 residues. The V segment lost 0 bases and the J segment 3 bases; nucleotides outside the gene matches: 10. For the CDR3, the DNA is TGTGCCAGCAGCCAAGAGTCAGGACTAGCGGGAGGAATCGGCTACGAGCAGTACTTC. Translated, it gives CASSQESGLAGGIGYEQYF.

This chain connects TRBV11-2 to TRBJ1-2; 9 nucleotides agree with TRBD1. Germline CDR1 is SGHAT and CDR2 is FQNNGV. Germline trimming cut 2 bases from V and 5 bases from J; bases unmatched to any gene: 6. The length of the CDR3 is 15 residues. The chain's CDR3 is CASSLNVGTGYGYTF. The CDR3 nucleotides are TGTGCCAGCAGCTTAAATGTGGGGACAGGGTATGGCTACACCTTC. Combining the CDR3 with reference TRBV11-2 and TRBJ1-2 gives the whole variable domain EAGVAQSPRYKIIEKRQSVAFWCNPISGHATLYWYQQILGQGPKLLIQFQNNGVVDDSQLPKDRFSAERLKGVDSTLKIQPAKLEDSAVYLCASSLNVGTGYGYTFGSGTRLTVV.

The table lists this clone with a few counts. This chain links TRBV11-2 with TRBJ1-3, with a tentative D call TRBD1 (5 bases). The V end lost 5 bases, the J end lost 0 bases, and 14 bases lay between the germline ends. This CDR3 has 16 amino acids. Germline-derived CDR1 and CDR2 are SGHAT and FQNNGV. The CDR3 protein is CASSAPGGSSGNTIYF. For the CDR3, the DNA is TGTGCCAGCAGCGCCCCCGGGGGTAGCTCTGGAAACACCATATATTTT.

This rearrangement joins TRBV28 to TRBJ2-7; TRBD2 matches 10 bases. CDR3 length equals 15 residues. Germline V CDR1 and CDR2: MDHEN, SYDVKM. V was clipped by 6 bases and J by 4 bases; unmatched bases: 9. The DNA of the CDR3 is TGTGCCAGCAGCCCTACTAGCGGGATTCTATACGAGCAGTACTTC. Translated, it gives CASSPTSGILYEQYF.

V usage is TRBV5-1 and J usage is TRBJ2-1, with 8 positions matching TRBD1. The V gene end was trimmed by 4 bases and the J gene end by 3 bases; junction bases not matched to a gene: 3. The CDR3 sequence is 14 residues long. CDR1 is SGHRS and CDR2 is YFSETQ in the germline V gene. CDR3 in DNA: TGCGCCAGCAGCCCCACAGGGGGCTACAATGAGCAGTTCTTC. Residues: CASSPTGGYNEQFF.

The table lists this clone with a count of one. The junction differs from germline at one of its ends, possibly a read error. This rearrangement joins TRBV5-4 to TRBJ1-2; TRBD1 aligns across 9 bases. CDR1 and CDR2 (germline): SGHNT, YYREEE (reference sequence). The CDR3 totals 14 residues. The CDR3 DNA is TGTGCCAGCAGCCAGGGACAGGGTAACTTTGGCTACACCTTC. This codes for CASSQGQGNFGYTF. Drawing the rest from reference TRBV5-4 and TRBJ1-2, the complete variable domain is ETGVTQSPTHLIKTRGQQVTLRCSSQSGHNTVSWYQQALGQGPQFIFQYYREEENGRGNFPPRFSGLQFPNYSSELNVNALELDDSALYLCASSQGQGNFGYTFGSGTRLTVV.

Only one count was recorded for this clone. The chain links TRBV6-2 or TRBV6-3 to TRBJ1-1, with unresolved D. The CDR3 totals 14 residues. Germline V gives CDR1 MNHEY, CDR2 SVGEGT. Between the trimmed V and J ends, which lost 0 bases and 6 bases, there was a span of 11 bases. The CDR3 region is CASSYSVPAAEAFF. In nucleotides, the CDR3 is TGTGCCAGCAGTTACTCCGTCCCGGCCGCTGAAGCTTTCTTT.

A single count supports this clone. V is TRBV27 and J is TRBJ2-2, with D possibly TRBD1 on 5 matching bases. CDR1 is MNHEY, CDR2 SMNVEV, per germline (reference sequence). Trimming removed 0 bases at V and 6 bases at J, with 17 bases between. The CDR3 length is 17 residues. The CDR3 DNA is TGTGCCAGCAGTTTATCCGACAGCCTACACCGCGCCGGGGAGCTGTTTTTT. Amino acid sequence: CASSLSDSLHRAGELFF.

V usage is TRBV7-9 and J usage is TRBJ1-1; D remains unclear. The V gene's germline CDR1 is SEHNR and CDR2 FQNEAQ (reference sequence). Trimming took off 7 bases at V and 0 bases at J, with 9 bases between the two ends. This CDR3 spans 13 amino acids. CDR3 DNA: TGTGCCAGCACCTACGGGTTGAACACTGAAGCTTTCTTT. Residues: CASTYGLNTEAFF.

V usage is TRBV24-1 and J usage is TRBJ1-1, with TRBD1 as a possible D gene (5 bases). Trimming left V 4 bases short and J 3 bases short, with 8 bases between. Germline CDR1 and CDR2: KGHDR and SFDVKD. The CDR3 extends over 13 amino acids. CDR3 sequence: CATSDAGYTEAFF. The CDR3 DNA sequence: TGTGCCACCAGTGACGCAGGGTACACTGAAGCTTTCTTT.

The CDR3 loop reads CASSPFRGTGYNSPLHF. The CDR3 DNA follows: TGTGCCAGCAGTCCTTTCCGGGGGACAGGTTATAATTCACCCCTCCACTTT. This sequence joins TRBV27 and TRBJ1-6; 8 bases are shared with TRBD1. This CDR3 spans 17 amino acids. Germline V lookup: CDR1 MNHEY, CDR2 SMNVEV (reference sequence). J lost 4 bases, V lost 5 bases, and 10 bases had no gene match.

This clone has only a few counts. In DNA, the CDR3 is TGTGCCACCAGCAGAGAAATGGAGTATGGCTACACCTTC. Encoded protein: CATSREMEYGYTF. The chain has TRBV15 and TRBJ1-2; D not resolved. Germline V gives CDR1 LNHNV, CDR2 YYDKDF (reference sequence). V was pared by 0 bases and J by 5 bases, with 7 bases between. The CDR3 length is 13 residues.

Turning to this clone: This same CDR3 is encoded by further DNA sequences in the sample. J is TRBJ1-5 and V is TRBV20-1; no clear D gene. Germline loops: CDR1 DFQATT, CDR2 SNEGSKA (reference sequence). The CDR3 covers 13 residues. The V end lost 3 bases, the J end lost 1 base, and 7 bases lay between the germline ends. In DNA form, the CDR3 reads TGCAGTGCTAGTTCCGGCAGCAATCAGCCCCAGCATTTT. Translated: CSASSGSNQPQHF.

The genes are TRBV6-6 and TRBJ2-5; D could derive from TRBD1 or TRBD2 (5 bases each). Trimming cost V 2 bases and J 4 bases, with 14 bases left between them. The CDR3 is 15 amino acids. Per the germline V gene, CDR1 is MNHNY and CDR2 is SVGAGI (reference sequence). CDR3 protein: CASSYPGQKGETQYF. DNA for the CDR3: TGTGCCAGCAGTTACCCGGGGCAAAAGGGAGAGACCCAGTACTTC.

This clone was counted only a few times. The chain is built from TRBV6-4 and TRBJ2-3; D is unclear. CDR3 length equals 15 residues. Germline-derived CDR1 and CDR2 are MRHNA and SNTAGT. V lost 3 bases to trimming and J lost 4 bases, with 14 bases between them. Written as DNA, the CDR3 is TGTGCCAGCAGTGAATCGCGGTCCAGCGCAGATACGCAGTATTTT. As protein: CASSESRSSADTQYF.

This clone was counted a single time. This chain joins TRBV2 and TRBJ2-7; no clear D gene. V lost 1 base and J lost 5, with 9 bases in between. Germline V gene sequence: CDR1 SNHLY, CDR2 FYNNEI. The CDR3 length is 13 residues. The CDR3: CASSEVGLDEQYF. The CDR3 bases are TGTGCCAGCAGTGAAGTTGGGTTGGACGAGCAGTACTTC. Supplemented by reference TRBV2 and TRBJ2-7, the full variable domain reads EPEVTQTPSHQVTQMGQEVILRCVPISNHLYFYWYRQILGQKVEFLVSFYNNEISEKSEIFDDQFSVERPDGSNFTLKIRSTKLEDSAMYFCASSEVGLDEQYFGPGTRLTVT.

The chain combines TRBV14 with TRBJ2-6, with 11 bases identical to TRBD2. The CDR3 contains 21 residues. V was pared by 0 bases and J by 3 bases, with 13 bases of the junction left unmatched. The germline gives CDR1 SGHDN, CDR2 FVKESK. The CDR3 loop reads CASSQDLASGRLSGGANVLTF. In DNA form, the CDR3 reads TGTGCCAGCAGCCAAGATTTGGCTAGCGGGAGGTTATCGGGTGGGGCCAACGTCCTGACTTTC.

The V call is TRBV30, the J call TRBJ2-7; possible D gene TRBD2, 6 bases. CDR3 length equals 13 residues. The germline gives CDR1 GTSNPN, CDR2 SVGIG (reference sequence). The V end lost 2 bases, the J end lost 6 bases, and 14 bases lay between the germline ends. This chain's CDR3 is CAWSPGEWGEQYF. CDR3 nucleotides: TGTGCCTGGAGTCCGGGGGAGTGGGGCGAGCAGTACTTC. The entire variable domain, with the rest obtained from reference TRBV30 and TRBJ2-7, is as follows: SQTIHQWPATLVQPVGSPLSLECTVEGTSNPNLYWYRQAAGRGLQLLFYSVGIGQISSEVPQNLSASRPQDRQFILSSKKLLLSDSGFYLCAWSPGEWGEQYFGPGTRLTVT.

The chain combines TRBV7-3 with TRBJ2-7; 7 bases align to TRBD2. Germline V gene lookup returns CDR1 SGHTA and CDR2 FQGTGA. The CDR3 loop spans 15 amino acids. V shed 5 bases and J 5 bases; nucleotides not matched to a gene: 12. CDR3 nucleotide sequence: TGTGCCAGCAGCCCCGCGGGGGATGTGTCCCACGAGCAGTACTTC. Translated, it gives CASSPAGDVSHEQYF.

This clone has at least ten counts. The sample carries other DNA sequences with the same CDR3. The CDR3, as DNA: TGTGCCAGCAGCCGAACCGGAGGGGGCTATGGCTACACCTTC. Its translation: CASSRTGGGYGYTF. The chain has TRBV4-2 and TRBJ1-2; TRBD1 might be the D (6 bases). V lost 4 bases and J 4 bases, leaving 13 bases between the germline ends. CDR3 length: 14 residues. Germline CDR1 reads LGHNA; CDR2 reads YNFKEQ.

This CDR3 is CATSREPPQTSGETYEQYF. The CDR3 DNA sequence: TGTGCCACCAGCAGAGAACCCCCCCAAACTAGCGGGGAAACCTACGAGCAGTACTTC. This chain links TRBV15 with TRBJ2-7; TRBD2 agrees at 10 bases. CDR3 length: 19 residues. Germline V gene sequence: CDR1 LNHNV, CDR2 YYDKDF (reference sequence). The V gene end was trimmed by 0 bases and the J gene end by 2 bases; junction bases not matched to a gene: 13. The full variable domain, in which reference TRBV15 and TRBJ2-7 provide the parts outside the CDR3, is DAMVIQNPRYQVTQFGKPVTLSCSQTLNHNVMYWYQQKSSQAPKLLFHYYDKDFNNEADTPDNFQSRRPNTSFCFLDIRSPGLGDTAMYLCATSREPPQTSGETYEQYFGPGTRLTVT.

This clone was recorded a few times. V gene TRBV5-4 combines with J gene TRBJ2-7; 14 positions match TRBD2. The CDR3 contains 15 residues. Germline V gene lookup returns CDR1 SGHNT and CDR2 YYREEE (reference sequence). The trim removed 4 bases at V and 3 bases at J, leaving 3 bases unmatched. As DNA, the CDR3 is TGTGCCAGCAGCCAGGGACTAGCGGGAGACTACGAGCAGTACTTC. Protein sequence: CASSQGLAGDYEQYF.

The chain has TRBV28 and TRBJ1-1; D is unclear. Germline lookup yields CDR1 MDHEN and CDR2 SYDVKM. The CDR3 extends over 11 amino acids. Deletions cut 6 bases from V and 10 bases from J, with 12 bases between. Written as DNA, the CDR3 is TGTGCCAGCAGAGACGCGAGAGTAGCTTTCTTT. Amino acids: CASRDARVAFF. Drawing the rest from reference TRBV28 and TRBJ1-1, the complete variable domain is DVKVTQSSRYLVKRTGEKVFLECVQDMDHENMFWYRQDPGLGLRLIYFSYDVKMKEKGDIPEGYSVSREKKERFSLILESASTNQTSMYLCASRDARVAFFGQGTRLTVV.

This clone appeared a single time. The chain joins TRBV29-1 to TRBJ2-7, with TRBD2 matching 8 bases. The V gene end was trimmed by 4 bases and the J gene end by 7 bases; junction bases not matched to a gene: 9. The germline gives CDR1 SQVTM, CDR2 ANQGSEA. This CDR3 spans 13 amino acids. The CDR3 loop reads CSVGWPPGGEQYF. The CDR3, as DNA: TGCAGCGTTGGTTGGCCCCCGGGGGGGGAGCAGTACTTC.

CDR3 DNA: TGCAGCGTTGAAGAGAAAGTTGGCGGGACCCAGTACTTC. Its translation is CSVEEKVGGTQYF. V and J are TRBV29-1 and TRBJ2-5; D is undetermined. Trimming left V 0 bases short and J 7 bases short, with 12 bases between. Germline CDR1 is SQVTM and CDR2 is ANQGSEA. CDR3 size: 13 residues.

In its sample, this clone was seen once. The same CDR3 arises from other DNA sequences in this sample as well. The chain combines TRBV5-1 with TRBJ2-5, with D perhaps given as TRBD1 or TRBD2 (5 bases each). CDR3 length equals 13 residues. Germline V lookup: CDR1 SGHRS, CDR2 YFSETQ. V was clipped by 3 bases and J by 2 bases, with 8 bases between them. The CDR3: CASSSGRQETQYF. Here the CDR3 DNA reads TGCGCCAGCAGCTCGGGACGGCAAGAGACCCAGTACTTC. The full variable domain, its missing parts supplied by reference TRBV5-1 and TRBJ2-5, is KAGVTQTPRYLIKTRGQQVTLSCSPISGHRSVSWYQQTPGQGLQFLFEYFSETQRNKGNFPGRFSGRQFSNSRSEMNVSTLELGDSALYLCASSSGRQETQYFGPGTRLLVL.

This CDR3 is CASSFFPGTGNFNEQFF. In DNA, the CDR3 is TGTGCCAGCAGTTTTTTCCCTGGGACAGGGAACTTTAATGAGCAGTTCTTC. The gene calls are TRBV27 and TRBJ2-1; 9 positions match TRBD1. Germline V gene lookup returns CDR1 MNHEY and CDR2 SMNVEV (reference sequence). The CDR3 is 17 residues long. The V gene end was trimmed by 3 bases and the J gene end by 7 bases; junction bases not matched to a gene: 13.

The rearrangement uses TRBV5-1 and TRBJ2-5, with TRBD2 matching 8 bases. Germline values: CDR1 SGHRS, CDR2 YFSETQ. The CDR3 has 16 amino acids. J lost 5 bases, V lost 6 bases, and 15 bases had no gene match. In DNA, the CDR3 is TGCGCCAGCACCCCATCGCAGATAGCGGGATTGGAGACCCAGTACTTC. This encodes CASTPSQIAGLETQYF.